This TCR beta chain came from a study of graft-versus-host responses after intestinal transplantation. Stimulators, some 200,000 irradiated and violet-dye-labeled cells, were plated with some 200,000 CFSE-labeled responder cells. Only in-frame clones appear in the TCRdb table, and some are missing; sequencing was by immunoSEQ multiplex PCR. The sample includes approximately 4,100 clones, about 22% seen only once; the top ten take approximately 5%. The germline V gene encodes CDR1 MNHEY and CDR2 SMNVEV (reference sequence). The CDR3 runs to 14 residues. Trimming took 6 bases from V and 8 from J; bases not matched to a gene: 6.

The sequence was collected from a human patient who was an organ donor for intestinal transplantation. The V and J genes are TRBV27 and TRBJ2-1, with 11 bases that match TRBD2. This specimen consisted of alloreactive CD4+ T cells from a mixed lymphocyte reaction culture, obtained before transplantation. Regarding subset: CFSE-low proliferating T cells sorted from roughly six-day pre-transplant mixed lymphocyte reaction (GvH or HvG direction). The CDR3 sequence is CASRLAGGFDEQFF. The CDR3 nucleotides read TGTGCCAGCAGATTAGCGGGGGGGTTCGATGAGCAGTTCTTC.